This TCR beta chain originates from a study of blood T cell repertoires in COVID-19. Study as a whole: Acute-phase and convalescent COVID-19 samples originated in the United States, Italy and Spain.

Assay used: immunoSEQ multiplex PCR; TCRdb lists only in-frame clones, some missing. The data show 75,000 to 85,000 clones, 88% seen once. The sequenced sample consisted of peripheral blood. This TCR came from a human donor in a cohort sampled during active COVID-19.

The CDR3 here is CASSPSSSGGHNEQFF. In nucleotides, the CDR3 is TGTGCCAGCTCACCATCCTCTAGCGGGGGCCACAATGAGCAGTTCTTC. This chain connects TRBV18 to TRBJ2-1; 10 bases fit TRBD2. The germline V gene encodes CDR1 KGHSH and CDR2 LQKENI. The CDR3 runs 16 residues. V shed 2 bases, J shed 5 bases, and the junction held 6 bases outside the gene matches.